These 27 T cell receptor beta chains share one sample of origin, sequenced in a study of T cell responses to AZD1222 COVID-19 vaccine. Only in-frame clones appear in the TCRdb table, and some are missing; sequencing was by immunoSEQ multiplex PCR. This table holds some 150,000 clones, more than 70% found once. This material consisted of peripheral blood, taken on day 0 of MenACWY control vaccination. These receptors came from an adult in good health.

This rearrangement joins TRBV5-5 to TRBJ1-4; D is unresolved. The germline V gene encodes CDR1 SGHKS and CDR2 YYEKEE (reference sequence). The CDR3 is 13 amino acids. Trimming pared 0 bases from V and 8 bases from J, leaving 8 bases between. CDR3 sequence reads: CASSLANGEKLFF. The CDR3 nucleotides read TGTGCCAGCAGCTTGGCCAACGGGGAAAAACTGTTTTTT.

The chain recombines TRBV10-3 with TRBJ1-5, with 8 bases that match TRBD1. The ends lost 4 bases at V and 6 bases at J; junction bases unmatched: 5. Per germline, CDR1 ENHRY and CDR2 SYGVKD. This CDR3 is 14 amino acids long. For the CDR3, the DNA is TGTGCCATCAGTGGGCAGGGGGCGGGTCAGCCCCAGCATTTT. This gives the protein CAISGQGAGQPQHF.

The V and J genes are TRBV5-1 and TRBJ1-1; D gene uncertain. V lost 4 bases and J lost 4, with 17 bases in between. There are 15 residues in the CDR3. Germline V gives CDR1 SGHRS, CDR2 YFSETQ. The CDR3 bases are TGCGCCAGCAGCGACCCTAGTGGAGGGAGCACTGAAGCTTTCTTT. Encoded protein: CASSDPSGGSTEAFF.

This sequence joins TRBV6-5 and TRBJ1-2; D remains unclear. CDR1 is MNHEY, CDR2 SVGAGI, per germline. V shed 6 bases and J shed 3 bases, with 11 bases lying between them. The CDR3 is made up of 13 amino acids. CDR3 DNA: TGTGCCAGCAGCAAGGACCCCTACTATGGCTACACCTTC. It yields the protein CASSKDPYYGYTF.

The CDR3 nucleotides are TGTGCCTGGGGGGAGGGGAATGAGCAGTTCTTC. It is translated as CAWGEGNEQFF. This chain links TRBV30 with TRBJ2-1, with 7 nucleotides matching TRBD2. V gave up 5 bases and J gave up 7 bases; unmatched junction bases: 2. The CDR3 contains 11 residues. In germline, CDR1 is GTSNPN, CDR2 SVGIG (reference sequence).

Notes on this clone: Other DNA sequences within the sample encode an identical CDR3. The V gene is TRBV7-2, the J gene TRBJ2-1; TRBD1 matches at 8 bases. CDR1 is SGHTA, CDR2 FQGNSA, per germline. There are 15 residues in the CDR3. With 2 bases clipped from V and 0 bases from J, the junction kept 0 bases outside the gene matches. This chain's CDR3 is CASSLTGGSYNEQFF. The CDR3 bases are TGTGCCAGCAGCTTAACAGGGGGCTCCTACAATGAGCAGTTCTTC.

The chain recombines TRBV5-4 with TRBJ2-5; the D gene is possibly TRBD1 (6 bases). The CDR3 length is 15 residues. Germline V gene data show CDR1 as SGHNT and CDR2 as YYREEE (reference sequence). V lost 0 bases to trimming and J lost 2 bases, with 11 bases between them. The CDR3 sequence is CASSLAGVRQETQYF. As DNA, the CDR3 is TGTGCCAGCAGCTTGGCAGGGGTAAGGCAAGAGACCCAGTACTTC.

The gene calls are TRBV5-6 and TRBJ2-3; D not certain. The V end lost 4 bases, the J end lost 1 base, and 16 bases lay between the germline ends. This CDR3 has 16 amino acids. Germline loops: CDR1 SGHDT, CDR2 YYEEEE. In DNA form, the CDR3 reads TGTGCCAGCAGCCCGGAGTCCGGACGGGGCACAGATACGCAGTATTTT. It specifies CASSPESGRGTDTQYF. Combining the CDR3 with reference TRBV5-6 and TRBJ2-3 gives the whole variable domain DAGVTQSPTHLIKTRGQQVTLRCSPKSGHDTVSWYQQALGQGPQFIFQYYEEEERQRGNFPDRFSGHQFPNYSSELNVNALLLGDSALYLCASSPESGRGTDTQYFGPGTRLTVL.

This clone has only one observation. The gene calls are TRBV30 and TRBJ2-3, with D perhaps matching TRBD2 (6 bases). The CDR3 sequence is 13 residues long. With 1 base removed from V and 6 bases from J, the gap between germline ends came to 11 bases. Germline loops: CDR1 GTSNPN, CDR2 SVGIG (reference sequence). The CDR3 DNA is TGTGCCTGGAGTGCACCCGGGACTGATACGCAGTATTTT. Its translation: CAWSAPGTDTQYF.

CDR3 in amino acids: CASSFTGLAGDHEQYF. The DNA of the CDR3 is TGTGCCAGCAGTTTCACCGGACTAGCGGGAGACCACGAGCAGTACTTC. This chain connects TRBV28 to TRBJ2-7; TRBD2 agrees at 13 bases. Germline V lookup: CDR1 MDHEN, CDR2 SYDVKM. CDR3 length: 16 residues. Unmatched junction bases numbered 7, after V lost 3 bases and J lost 5 bases.

A few counts support this clone. DNA for the CDR3: TGTGCCAGCAGCTCGCTTCCCGGAAACACCATATATTTT. Its protein is CASSSLPGNTIYF. The chain employs TRBV11-3 and TRBJ1-3; D not certain. CDR3 length equals 13 residues. Trimming removed 4 bases from V and 4 bases from J, with 8 bases in between. Germline assignment: CDR1 SGHNT and CDR2 YENEEA.

The chain couples TRBV5-1 to TRBJ2-1, with D possibly TRBD2 on 6 matching bases. This CDR3 is built from 16 residues. V was trimmed by 4 bases and J by 7 bases, leaving 21 bases between them. Germline lookup yields CDR1 SGHRS and CDR2 YFSETQ. The DNA for the CDR3 is TGCGCCAGCAGCCCCCCAACCCCGGGAGTATTGAATGAGCAGTTCTTC. It specifies CASSPPTPGVLNEQFF.

V is TRBV2 and J is TRBJ1-1; D might be TRBD1 (5 bases). Deletions cut 7 bases from V and 7 bases from J, with 19 bases between. The CDR3 sequence is 14 residues long. Germline V CDR1 and CDR2: SNHLY, FYNNEI. The CDR3 loop is CASTYSGWVGEAFF. The CDR3 DNA reads TGTGCCAGCACCTATTCAGGGTGGGTCGGTGAAGCTTTCTTT.

V and J are TRBV7-2 and TRBJ1-4; D gene ambiguous. Trimming took 5 bases from V and 5 from J, leaving 12 bases between them. In germline, CDR1 is SGHTA, CDR2 FQGNSA. This CDR3 has 14 amino acids. CDR3 residues: CASSPSSANEKLFF. CDR3 nucleotide sequence: TGTGCCAGCAGCCCCTCCAGTGCGAATGAAAAACTGTTTTTT. The full variable domain, completed using reference TRBV7-2 and TRBJ1-4, is GAGVSQSPSNKVTEKGKDVELRCDPISGHTALYWYRQSLGQGLEFLIYFQGNSAPDKSGLPSDRFSAERTGGSVSTLTIQRTQQEDSAVYLCASSPSSANEKLFFGSGTQLSVL.

The gene calls are TRBV15 and TRBJ1-2; possibly TRBD1 for D (5 bases). This CDR3 has 12 amino acids. Looked up from germline, CDR1 is LNHNV and CDR2 is YYDKDF (reference sequence). V lost 4 bases and J 9 bases, leaving 12 bases between the germline ends. The CDR3 loop reads CATSTGGTSYTF. The CDR3 bases are TGTGCCACCAGCACGGGGGGAACCAGCTACACCTTC.

This chain links TRBV23-1 with TRBJ1-2; TRBD1 agrees at 9 bases. TRBV23-1 is placed among ORFs of uncertain function. V lost 3 bases to trimming and J lost 5 bases; unmatched junction nucleotides: 7. This CDR3 spans 15 amino acids. This CDR3 is CASSQRWDREYGYTF. The CDR3 region has the DNA TGCGCCAGCAGTCAGCGGTGGGACAGGGAATATGGCTACACCTTC.

This sequence joins TRBV2 and TRBJ2-7; D is uncertain. CDR1 is SNHLY, CDR2 FYNNEI, per germline. The CDR3 has 15 amino acids. V lost 7 bases and J lost 3, with 19 bases in between. The CDR3 region has the DNA TGTGCCAGCATACCCTCCCTCTCAACAGACTACGAGCAGTACTTC. Amino acids: CASIPSLSTDYEQYF.

The V gene is TRBV21-1, the J gene TRBJ1-5; the D call TRBD1 from the table was never checked on the DNA. TRBV21-1 is shown as a pseudogene. This CDR3 has 12 amino acids. The CDR3 region is CARLTGNQPQHF. CDR3 sequence (DNA): TGTGCCAGGTTAACAGGAAATCAGCCCCAGCATTTT.

Regarding this clone: Germline is not matched at one junction end, which may reflect a read error. The gene calls are TRBV7-7 and TRBJ2-7; D may be TRBD2 (6 bases). Germline V lookup: CDR1 SSHAT, CDR2 FNYEAQ (reference sequence). CDR3 size: 15 residues. The chain's CDR3 is CASSLDGTGTYEQYF. As DNA, the CDR3 is TGTGCTAGCAGCCTCGACGGGACTGGGACCTACGAGCAGTACTTC.

This clone was seen more than once but under ten times. The rearrangement joins TRBV7-2 to TRBJ1-6; D gene uncertain. CDR1 and CDR2 (germline): SGHTA, FQGNSA. This CDR3 contains 14 residues. V gave up 3 bases and J gave up 10 bases, with 13 bases separating them. In nucleotides, the CDR3 is TGTGCCAGCAGCTTTCGAAGACATGAGTCACCCCTCCACTTT. It yields the protein CASSFRRHESPLHF.

The rearrangement joins TRBV6-2 or TRBV6-3 to TRBJ1-1; no clear D. The CDR3 runs to 12 residues. CDR1 is MNHEY and CDR2 is SVGEGT in the germline V gene. Trimming removed 4 bases from V and 5 bases from J, with 8 bases in between. The CDR3 coding sequence is TGTGCCAGCAGTTTGTCTGTTACTGAAGCTTTCTTT. Amino acid sequence: CASSLSVTEAFF.

This clone was recorded only once. V is TRBV4-2 and J is TRBJ2-3; TRBD2 might be the D (6 bases). Between the trimmed V and J ends, which lost 0 bases and 4 bases, there was a span of 8 bases. The germline CDR1 and CDR2 sequences are LGHNA and YNFKEQ. CDR3 length: 14 residues. The CDR3 region is CASSQDGGPDTQYF. For the CDR3, the DNA is TGTGCCAGCAGCCAAGACGGGGGACCAGATACGCAGTATTTT.

This rearrangement joins TRBV7-2 to TRBJ1-2, with 12 bases matching TRBD1. CDR3 size: 13 residues. V shed 3 bases, J shed 8 bases, and the junction held 1 base outside the gene matches. Germline V CDR1 and CDR2: SGHTA, FQGNSA. The DNA for the CDR3 is TGTGCCAGCAGCTTCGGGACAGGGGGCGGCTACACCTTC. It codes for CASSFGTGGGYTF.

This clone was detected once. The chain links TRBV28 to TRBJ2-7, with TRBD1 matching 7 bases. V dropped 3 bases and J dropped 12; count of bases not matched to a gene: 17. Germline values: CDR1 MDHEN, CDR2 SYDVKM. The CDR3 has 15 amino acids. The CDR3 sequence is CASSFRHRGPPIRYF. As DNA, the CDR3 is TGTGCCAGCAGTTTTCGTCACAGGGGTCCCCCAATCCGGTACTTC.

This chain joins TRBV30 and TRBJ1-3, with D perhaps TRBD1 (5 bases). This CDR3 has 14 residues. The ends were cut back, 1 base at V and 7 bases at J, with 14 bases in the middle. The germline CDR1 and CDR2 sequences are GTSNPN and SVGIG (reference sequence). CDR3 residues: CAWSANSGSNTIYF. CDR3 bases: TGTGCCTGGAGTGCCAACTCAGGGTCGAACACCATATATTTT.

The chain carries TRBV7-2 and TRBJ1-3; 9 positions match TRBD1. The CDR3 is 15 amino acids. Germline-derived CDR1 and CDR2 are SGHTA and FQGNSA. V lost 4 bases and J lost 0; bases outside the gene matches: 1. The CDR3 coding sequence is TGTGCCAGCAGCTCGACAGGGGGCTCTGGAAACACCATATATTTT. Amino acids: CASSSTGGSGNTIYF. Full variable domain (rest looked up from reference TRBV7-2 and TRBJ1-3): GAGVSQSPSNKVTEKGKDVELRCDPISGHTALYWYRQSLGQGLEFLIYFQGNSAPDKSGLPSDRFSAERTGGSVSTLTIQRTQQEDSAVYLCASSSTGGSGNTIYFGEGSWLTVV.

V and J are TRBV7-9 and TRBJ1-2; TRBD1 is a possible D gene (5 bases). Germline CDR1 is SEHNR and CDR2 is FQNEAQ (reference sequence). The CDR3 has 15 residues. V gave up 5 bases and J gave up 4 bases, with 17 bases separating them. The CDR3 loop reads CASSPTRGEGYGYTF. The CDR3 DNA reads TGTGCCAGCAGCCCCACAAGGGGCGAGGGCTATGGCTACACCTTC. The whole variable domain, remainder taken from reference TRBV7-9 and TRBJ1-2, is DTGVSQNPRHKITKRGQNVTFRCDPISEHNRLYWYRQTLGQGPEFLTYFQNEAQLEKSRLLSDRFSAERPKGSFSTLEIQRTEQGDSAMYLCASSPTRGEGYGYTFGSGTRLTVV.